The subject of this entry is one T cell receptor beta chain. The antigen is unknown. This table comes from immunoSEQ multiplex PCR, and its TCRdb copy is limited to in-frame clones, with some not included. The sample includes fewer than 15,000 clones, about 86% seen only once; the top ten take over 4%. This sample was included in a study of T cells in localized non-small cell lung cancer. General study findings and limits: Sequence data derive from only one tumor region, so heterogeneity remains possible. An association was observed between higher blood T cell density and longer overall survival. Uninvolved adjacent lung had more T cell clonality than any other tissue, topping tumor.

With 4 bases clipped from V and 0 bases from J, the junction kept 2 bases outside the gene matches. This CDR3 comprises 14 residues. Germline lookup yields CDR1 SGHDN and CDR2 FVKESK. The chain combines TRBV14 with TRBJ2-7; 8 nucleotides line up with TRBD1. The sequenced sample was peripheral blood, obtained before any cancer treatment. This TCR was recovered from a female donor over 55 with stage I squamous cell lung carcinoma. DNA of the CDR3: TGTGCCAGCAGCCGGGACAGGTTCTCCTACGAGCAGTACTTC. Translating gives CASSRDRFSYEQYF. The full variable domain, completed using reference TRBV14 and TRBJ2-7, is EAGVTQFPSHSVIEKGQTVTLRCDPISGHDNLYWYRRVMGKEIKFLLHFVKESKQDESGMPNNRFLAERTGGTYSTLKVQPAELEDSGVYFCASSRDRFSYEQYFGPGTRLTVT.